This T cell receptor (beta chain) was captured in a study of cytomegalovirus exposure and HLA in healthy donors. CDR3 length equals 16 residues. With V trimmed by 1 base and J by 1 base, 6 bases remained unmatched. The germline V gene has CDR1 SGHRS and CDR2 YFSETQ. A multiplex PCR was run with 60 Vbeta primers and 13 Jbeta primers. Sequencing was performed with immunoSEQ multiplex PCR; in TCRdb, only in-frame clones are kept and a portion is missing. The table shows roughly 200,000 clones, with over 80% occurring only once. The sequenced sample consisted of PBMCs. This sequence joins TRBV5-1 and TRBJ2-5, with 8 positions matching TRBD2. The receptor's source is a man aged 30 to 45 in good health and CMV-seronegative. For the CDR3, the DNA is TGCGCCAGCAGCTTGCCAGCGGGGGTAAGCCAAGAGACCCAGTACTTC. Translated: CASSLPAGVSQETQYF. The full variable domain, in which reference TRBV5-1 and TRBJ2-5 provide the parts outside the CDR3, is KAGVTQTPRYLIKTRGQQVTLSCSPISGHRSVSWYQQTPGQGLQFLFEYFSETQRNKGNFPGRFSGRQFSNSRSEMNVSTLELGDSALYLCASSLPAGVSQETQYFGPGTRLLVL.